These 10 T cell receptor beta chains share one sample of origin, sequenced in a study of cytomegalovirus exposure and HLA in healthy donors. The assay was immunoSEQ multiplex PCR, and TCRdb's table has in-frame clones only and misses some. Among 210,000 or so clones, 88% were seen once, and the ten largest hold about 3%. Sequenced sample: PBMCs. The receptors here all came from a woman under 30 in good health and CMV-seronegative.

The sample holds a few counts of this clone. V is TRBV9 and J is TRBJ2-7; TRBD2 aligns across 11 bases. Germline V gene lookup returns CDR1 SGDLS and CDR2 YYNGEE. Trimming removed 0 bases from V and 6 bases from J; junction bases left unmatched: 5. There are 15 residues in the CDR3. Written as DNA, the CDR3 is TGTGCCAGCAGCGTAGAACTAGCGGGAGTAGCCGAGCAGTACTTC. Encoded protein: CASSVELAGVAEQYF.

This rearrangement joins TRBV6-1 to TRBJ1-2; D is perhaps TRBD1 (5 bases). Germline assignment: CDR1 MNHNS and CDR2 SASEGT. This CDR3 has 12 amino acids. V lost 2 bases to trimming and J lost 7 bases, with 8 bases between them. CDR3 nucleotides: TGTGCCAGCAGTGAACAGGGTTTTGGCTACACCTTC. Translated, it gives CASSEQGFGYTF.

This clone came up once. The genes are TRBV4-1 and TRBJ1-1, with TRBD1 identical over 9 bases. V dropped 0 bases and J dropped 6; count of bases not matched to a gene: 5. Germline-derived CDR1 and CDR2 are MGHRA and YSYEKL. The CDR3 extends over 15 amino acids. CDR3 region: CASSQEGQGFAEAFF. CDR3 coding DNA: TGCGCCAGCAGCCAAGAGGGACAGGGTTTCGCTGAAGCTTTCTTT.

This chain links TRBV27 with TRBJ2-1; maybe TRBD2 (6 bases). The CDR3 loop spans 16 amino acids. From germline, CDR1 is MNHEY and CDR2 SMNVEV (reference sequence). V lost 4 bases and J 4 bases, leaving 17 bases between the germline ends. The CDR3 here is CASSYPGAGIYNEQFF. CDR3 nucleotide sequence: TGTGCCAGCAGTTACCCGGGAGCGGGTATTTACAATGAGCAGTTCTTC.

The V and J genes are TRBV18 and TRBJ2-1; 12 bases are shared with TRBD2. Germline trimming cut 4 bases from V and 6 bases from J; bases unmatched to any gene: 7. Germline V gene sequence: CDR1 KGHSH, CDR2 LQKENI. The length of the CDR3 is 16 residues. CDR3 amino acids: CASSRVTSGSTNEQFF. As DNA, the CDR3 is TGTGCCAGCTCACGCGTGACTAGCGGGAGTACCAATGAGCAGTTCTTC.

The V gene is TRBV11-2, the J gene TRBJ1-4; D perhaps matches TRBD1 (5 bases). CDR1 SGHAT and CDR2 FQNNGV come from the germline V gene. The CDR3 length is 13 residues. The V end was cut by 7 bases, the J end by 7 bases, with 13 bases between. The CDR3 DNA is TGTGCCAGCAACTCGGGGGGTATTGAAAAACTGTTTTTT. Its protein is CASNSGGIEKLFF.

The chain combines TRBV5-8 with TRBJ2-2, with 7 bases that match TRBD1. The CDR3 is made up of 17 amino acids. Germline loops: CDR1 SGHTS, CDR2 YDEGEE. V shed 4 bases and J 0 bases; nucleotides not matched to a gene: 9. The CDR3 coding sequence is TGTGCCAGCAGCCTTTCTTTCGGGACAGCGAACACCGGGGAGCTGTTTTTT. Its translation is CASSLSFGTANTGELFF.

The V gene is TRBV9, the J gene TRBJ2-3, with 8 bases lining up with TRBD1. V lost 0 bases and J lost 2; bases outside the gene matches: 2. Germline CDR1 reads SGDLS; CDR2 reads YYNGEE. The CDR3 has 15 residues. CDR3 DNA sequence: TGTGCCAGCAGCGTAGGGCAGGGGGCCACAGATACGCAGTATTTT. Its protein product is CASSVGQGATDTQYF.

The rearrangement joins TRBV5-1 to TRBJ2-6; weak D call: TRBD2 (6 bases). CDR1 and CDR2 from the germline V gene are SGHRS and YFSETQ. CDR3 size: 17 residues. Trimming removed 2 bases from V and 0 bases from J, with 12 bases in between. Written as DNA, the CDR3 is TGCGCCAGCAGCTTTGCCGGAGGGCGCTCTGGGGCCAACGTCCTGACTTTC. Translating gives CASSFAGGRSGANVLTF. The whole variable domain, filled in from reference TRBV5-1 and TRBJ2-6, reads KAGVTQTPRYLIKTRGQQVTLSCSPISGHRSVSWYQQTPGQGLQFLFEYFSETQRNKGNFPGRFSGRQFSNSRSEMNVSTLELGDSALYLCASSFAGGRSGANVLTFGAGSRLTVL.

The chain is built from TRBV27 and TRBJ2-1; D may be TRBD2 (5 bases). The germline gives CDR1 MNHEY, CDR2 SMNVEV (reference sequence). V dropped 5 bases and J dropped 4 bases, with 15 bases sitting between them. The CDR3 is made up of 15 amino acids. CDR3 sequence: CASSTLSGQYNEQFF. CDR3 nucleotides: TGTGCCAGCAGTACCTTGAGCGGTCAATACAATGAGCAGTTCTTC.